The rows below give T cell receptor beta chains drawn from one sample of a study of glioma-infiltrating T cells after dendritic cell vaccination. Assay: immunoSEQ multiplex PCR; the TCRdb copy retains only in-frame clones and omits some. The sample holds about 95,000 clones, 85% to 90% seen once. Sample: blood, taken before dendritic cell vaccination. Receptor source: a human donor with glioblastoma. Both conserved end residues are part of each CDR3. Fields, in order: D gene, J gene, clone size, V gene, CDR3 protein, CDR3 DNA. The D gene is left open where the match is weak. Clone size is shown for a subset of rows, as once, few, many or a class of expanded clone.

.	TRBJ1-6	.	TRBV5-4	CASSRVREGSPLHF	TGTGCCAGCTCCCGAGTCAGGGAGGGCTCACCCCTCCACTTT
.	TRBJ1-5	.	TRBV30	CAWSQTAGDQPQHF	TGTGCCTGGAGTCAGACGGCAGGGGATCAGCCCCAGCATTTT
TRBD2	TRBJ2-3	.	TRBV7-2	CASSLSGGIDTQYF	TGTGCCAGCAGCCTTAGCGGGGGGATAGATACGCAGTATTTT
.	TRBJ1-1	.	TRBV20-1	CSAPTARAFF	TGCAGTGCTCCGACAGCACGAGCTTTCTTT
TRBD1	TRBJ1-4	.	TRBV5-1	CASSLGTGANEKLFF	TGCGCCAGCAGCTTGGGGACAGGGGCTAATGAAAAACTGTTTTTT
.	TRBJ2-5	.	TRBV7-3	CASSLGTKETQYF	TGTGCCAGCAGCTTAGGGACAAAAGAGACCCAGTACTTC
TRBD1	TRBJ2-3	.	TRBV6-1	CAILRDSVTDTQYF	TGTGCCATCCTCCGGGACAGCGTCACAGATACGCAGTATTTT
.	TRBJ1-4	.	TRBV5-1	CASSLAGATNEKLFF	TGCGCCAGCAGCTTGGCCGGGGCAACTAATGAAAAACTGTTTTTT
.	TRBJ1-1	.	TRBV5-4	CASSFAGRENTEAFF	TGTGCCAGCAGCTTTGCAGGGCGGGAGAACACTGAAGCTTTCTTT
.	TRBJ1-2	.	TRBV29-1	CSVGGPTTSYGYTF	TGCAGCGTGGGGGGACCGACCACGTCCTATGGCTACACCTTC
TRBD2	TRBJ2-3	.	TRBV18	CASSQLAGADTQYF	TGTGCCAGCTCCCAGCTAGCGGGGGCAGATACGCAGTATTTT
.	TRBJ1-1	.	TRBV13	CASSPGGGNTEAFF	TGTGCCAGCAGCCCCGGGGGGGGGAACACTGAAGCTTTCTTT
.	TRBJ2-7	few	TRBV6-1	CASSEDYFGTSSYEQYF	TGTGCCAGCAGTGAAGACTACTTCGGGACATCTTCCTACGAGCAGTACTTC
TRBD2	TRBJ2-7	.	TRBV4-1	CASSLVPGGGDREQYF	TGCGCCAGCAGCCTCGTCCCCGGGGGGGGTGATCGCGAGCAGTACTTC
.	TRBJ2-2	.	TRBV27	CASSLWAAGANTGELFF	TGTGCCAGCAGTTTATGGGCGGCCGGGGCGAACACCGGGGAGCTGTTTTTT
TRBD1	TRBJ2-5	.	TRBV5-6	CASSLKSGQTEETQYF	TGTGCCAGCAGCTTGAAGTCGGGACAGACCGAAGAGACCCAGTACTTC
TRBD1	TRBJ1-4	.	TRBV2	CASSEEAGTGNEKLFF	TGTGCCAGCAGTGAAGAGGCGGGGACAGGGAACGAAAAACTGTTTTTT
.	TRBJ1-2	.	TRBV2	CASSDRVWGYTF	TGTGCCAGCAGTGACAGGGTCTGGGGCTACACCTTC
.	TRBJ1-1	.	TRBV19	CASNPAGLMNTEAFF	TGTGCCAGTAACCCGGCGGGACTCATGAACACTGAAGCTTTCTTT
TRBD1	TRBJ2-3	.	TRBV7-6	CASSSTQDRGDKDTQYF	TGTGCCAGCAGCTCTACCCAGGACAGGGGGGACAAGGATACGCAGTATTTT
.	TRBJ2-1	.	TRBV21-1	CASSNRGAREGNEQFF	TGTGCCAGCAGCAACCGAGGGGCCAGGGAGGGTAATGAGCAGTTCTTC
.	TRBJ1-5	.	TRBV19	CASSIPPGAGNQPQHF	TGTGCCAGTAGTATCCCTCCAGGGGCAGGTAATCAGCCCCAGCATTTT
TRBD1	TRBJ2-7	.	TRBV10-1	CASSPLGDRGYEQYF	TGCGCCAGCAGCCCCCTTGGGGACAGGGGTTACGAGCAGTACTTC
.	TRBJ1-5	few	TRBV5-6	CASSWGGNQPQHF	TGTGCCAGCAGCTGGGGGGGGAATCAGCCCCAGCATTTT
.	TRBJ2-5	.	TRBV6-6	CASSNPGAQETQYF	TGTGCCAGCAGTAATCCGGGAGCACAAGAGACCCAGTACTTC
.	TRBJ1-3	.	TRBV7-9	CASSFQGNTIYF	TGTGCCAGCAGCTTCCAGGGAAACACCATATATTTT
.	TRBJ1-4	.	TRBV5-1	CASSLEGDRPLF	TGCGCCAGCAGCCTGGAGGGGGACCGCCCGCTTTTT
.	TRBJ1-1	.	TRBV29-1	CSVESPGAFF	TGCAGCGTTGAGTCCCCAGGAGCTTTCTTT
TRBD2	TRBJ2-1	.	TRBV29-1	CSGFSGGNEQFF	TGCAGCGGATTTAGCGGGGGCAATGAGCAGTTCTTC